Listed here is a single T cell receptor beta chain. The antigen remains undetermined. This record belongs to a study of post-analysis software for immune sequencing data. Turning to the study itself: In terms of disease course, relapsing-remitting, secondary progressive and progressive-relapsing multiple sclerosis were included. Notes on the study in general: Controls had significantly higher normalized Chao1 diversity than multiple sclerosis patients. Compared with controls, patients had more of 4 to 6 TRBV segments, including TRBV5-6, TRBV5-1 and TRBV20-1.

The CDR3 totals 15 residues. The V end lost 2 bases, the J end lost 0 bases, and 10 bases lay between the germline ends. The germline V gene has CDR1 MGHDK and CDR2 SYGVNS. cDNA libraries of TCR beta carried unique molecular identifiers. Via MiXCR, TCRdb re-called the PCR reads, giving one row per CDR3 protein. The data hold approximately 730,000 distinct CDR3 sequences, with 40% to 55% observed a single time. J is TRBJ1-2 and V is TRBV25-1; D unresolved. Sequencing was done on a sample of blood. The receptor's source is a girl aged 10 to 17 with multiple sclerosis. This CDR3 reads CASSEILAANYGYTF. The CDR3 nucleotides are TGTGCCAGCAGTGAAATCCTGGCCGCTAACTATGGCTACACCTTC.